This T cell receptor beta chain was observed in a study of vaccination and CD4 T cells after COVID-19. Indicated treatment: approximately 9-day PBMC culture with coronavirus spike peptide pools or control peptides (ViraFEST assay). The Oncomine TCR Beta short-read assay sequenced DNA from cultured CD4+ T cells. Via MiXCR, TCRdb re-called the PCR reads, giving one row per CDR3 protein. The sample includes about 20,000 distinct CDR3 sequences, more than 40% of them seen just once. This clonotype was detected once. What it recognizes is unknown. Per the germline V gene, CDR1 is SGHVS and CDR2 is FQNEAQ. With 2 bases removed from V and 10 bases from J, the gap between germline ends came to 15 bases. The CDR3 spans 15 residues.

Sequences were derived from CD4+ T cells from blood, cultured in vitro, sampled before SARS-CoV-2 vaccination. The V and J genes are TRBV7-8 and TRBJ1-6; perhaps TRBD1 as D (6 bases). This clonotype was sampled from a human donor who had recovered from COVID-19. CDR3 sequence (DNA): TGTGCCAGCAGCTTATCGGGGGGCGTTCGGTCACCCCTCCACTTT. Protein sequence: CASSLSGGVRSPLHF. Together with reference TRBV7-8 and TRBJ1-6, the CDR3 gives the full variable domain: GAGVSQSPRYKVAKRGQDVALRCDPISGHVSLFWYQQALGQGPEFLTYFQNEAQLDKSGLPSDRFFAERPEGSVSTLKIQRTQQEDSAVYLCASSLSGGVRSPLHFGNGTRLTVT.